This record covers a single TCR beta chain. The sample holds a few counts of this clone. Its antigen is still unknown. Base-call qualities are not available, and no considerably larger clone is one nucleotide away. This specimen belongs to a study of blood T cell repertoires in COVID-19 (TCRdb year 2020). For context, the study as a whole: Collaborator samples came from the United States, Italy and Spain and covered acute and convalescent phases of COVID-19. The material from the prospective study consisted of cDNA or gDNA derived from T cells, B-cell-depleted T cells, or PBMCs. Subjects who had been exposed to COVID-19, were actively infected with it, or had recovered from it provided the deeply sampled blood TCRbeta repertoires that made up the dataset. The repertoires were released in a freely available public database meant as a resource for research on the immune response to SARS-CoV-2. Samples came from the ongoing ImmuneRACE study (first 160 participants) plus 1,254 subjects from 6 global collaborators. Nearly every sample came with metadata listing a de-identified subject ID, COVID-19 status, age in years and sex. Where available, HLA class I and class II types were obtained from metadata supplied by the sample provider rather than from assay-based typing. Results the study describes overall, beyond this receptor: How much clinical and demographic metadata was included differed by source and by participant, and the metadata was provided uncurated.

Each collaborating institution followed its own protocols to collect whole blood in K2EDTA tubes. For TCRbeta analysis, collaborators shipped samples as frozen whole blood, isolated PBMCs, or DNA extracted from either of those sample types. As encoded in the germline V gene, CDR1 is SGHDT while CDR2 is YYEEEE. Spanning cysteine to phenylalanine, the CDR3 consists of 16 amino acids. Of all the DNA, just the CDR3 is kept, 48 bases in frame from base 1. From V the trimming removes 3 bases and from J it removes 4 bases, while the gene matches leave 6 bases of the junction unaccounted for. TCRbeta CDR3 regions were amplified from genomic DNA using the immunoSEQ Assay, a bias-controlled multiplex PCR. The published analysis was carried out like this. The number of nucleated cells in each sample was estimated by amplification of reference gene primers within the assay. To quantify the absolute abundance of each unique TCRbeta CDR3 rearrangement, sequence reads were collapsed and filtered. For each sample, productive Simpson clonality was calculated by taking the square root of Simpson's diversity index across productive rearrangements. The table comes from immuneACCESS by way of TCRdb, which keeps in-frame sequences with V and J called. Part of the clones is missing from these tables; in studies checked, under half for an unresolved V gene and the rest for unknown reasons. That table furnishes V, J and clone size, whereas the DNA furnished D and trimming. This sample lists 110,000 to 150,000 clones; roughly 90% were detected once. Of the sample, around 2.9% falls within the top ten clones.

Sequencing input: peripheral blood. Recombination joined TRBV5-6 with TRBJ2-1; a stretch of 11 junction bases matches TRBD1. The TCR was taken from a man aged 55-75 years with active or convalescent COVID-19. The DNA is TGTGCCAGCAGCTACGCGGGACAGGGGGGATACAATGAGCAGTTCTTC. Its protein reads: CASSYAGQGGYNEQFF.